Listed here are 23 T cell receptor beta chains from one sample, sequenced in a study of cytomegalovirus exposure and HLA in healthy donors (dated by TCRdb to the late 2010s). The protocol used for the library was the immunoSEQ multiplex PCR assay. The multiplex PCR relied on a mix of 60 forward primers for TCR Vbeta segments and 13 reverse primers for TCR Jbeta segments. Held by TCRdb, this immuneACCESS table contains in-frame sequences only and omits some clones. Under half of the omission traces to an unresolved V gene where checked; the cause of the rest is unknown. This sample's table carries around 100,000 clones. The top ten clonotypes cover 3% to 3.5% of the sample. The sample consisted of PBMCs. The receptor source for this set is a man in his forties in good health and CMV-seronegative.

The chain links TRBV11-2 to TRBJ2-1; perhaps TRBD1 as D (6 bases). Trimming took off 3 bases at V and 4 bases at J, with 16 bases between the two ends. Germline CDR1 reads SGHAT; CDR2 reads FQNNGV. This CDR3 has 16 residues. The CDR3 region is CASSLAYRVPYNEQFF. Here the CDR3 DNA reads TGTGCCAGCAGCTTGGCGTACAGGGTCCCTTACAATGAGCAGTTCTTC. Complete variable domain (other parts from reference TRBV11-2 and TRBJ2-1): EAGVAQSPRYKIIEKRQSVAFWCNPISGHATLYWYQQILGQGPKLLIQFQNNGVVDDSQLPKDRFSAERLKGVDSTLKIQPAKLEDSAVYLCASSLAYRVPYNEQFFGPGTRLTVL.

This chain uses TRBV2 with TRBJ1-6; D gene uncertain. Germline V gene lookup returns CDR1 SNHLY and CDR2 FYNNEI. The CDR3 consists of 16 residues. V was trimmed by 2 bases and J by 0 bases, leaving 8 bases between them. CDR3 loop: CASSERASSYNSPLHF. The CDR3 bases are TGTGCCAGCAGTGAACGTGCGAGCTCCTATAATTCACCCCTCCACTTT.

The chain recombines TRBV5-1 with TRBJ2-3, with 8 bases aligning to TRBD1. V was clipped by 5 bases and J by 3 bases; unmatched bases: 5. CDR1 is SGHRS, CDR2 YFSETQ, per germline. The CDR3 covers 14 residues. For the CDR3, the DNA is TGCGCCAGCAGAGCAGGGGGCGGAACAGATACGCAGTATTTT. This sequence encodes CASRAGGGTDTQYF. Combining the CDR3 with reference TRBV5-1 and TRBJ2-3 gives the whole variable domain KAGVTQTPRYLIKTRGQQVTLSCSPISGHRSVSWYQQTPGQGLQFLFEYFSETQRNKGNFPGRFSGRQFSNSRSEMNVSTLELGDSALYLCASRAGGGTDTQYFGPGTRLTVL.

The chain combines TRBV29-1 with TRBJ1-5; 7 nucleotides line up with TRBD1. V gave up 6 bases and J gave up 2 bases; unmatched junction bases: 7. The CDR3 length is 14 residues. CDR1 SQVTM and CDR2 ANQGSEA come from the germline V gene. CDR3 sequence (DNA): TGCAGCGTAACGACAGGGATTGGCAATCAGCCCCAGCATTTT. Amino acid sequence: CSVTTGIGNQPQHF.

The CDR3 protein is CASSKTGVVTNEQFF. CDR3 DNA sequence: TGTGCCAGCAGCAAAACAGGGGTGGTAACAAATGAGCAGTTCTTC. This chain joins TRBV4-2 and TRBJ2-1; 7 bases fit TRBD1. The CDR3 loop spans 15 amino acids. Germline CDR1 and CDR2: LGHNA and YNFKEQ. The ends lost 5 bases at V and 7 bases at J; junction bases unmatched: 11.

This chain joins TRBV7-9 and TRBJ1-4; 9 bases map to TRBD1. The junction had 2 bases not matched to a gene; V was cut back by 3 bases and J by 6 bases. This CDR3 contains 14 residues. The germline CDR1 and CDR2 sequences are SEHNR and FQNEAQ (reference sequence). CDR3 in amino acids: CASSLGQGHEKLFF. CDR3 coding DNA: TGTGCCAGCAGCTTGGGACAGGGCCATGAAAAACTGTTTTTT.

The chain links TRBV30 to TRBJ2-2, with TRBD1 as a possible D gene (5 bases). The CDR3 consists of 14 residues. V lost 3 bases to trimming and J lost 2 bases, with 10 bases between them. Germline loops: CDR1 GTSNPN, CDR2 SVGIG (reference sequence). The CDR3: CAWRYRTNTGELFF. As DNA, the CDR3 is TGTGCCTGGAGGTATAGGACAAACACCGGGGAGCTGTTTTTT.

This chain links TRBV7-2 with TRBJ2-5; D possibly corresponds to TRBD1 (6 bases). Trimming removed 5 bases from V and 5 bases from J, with 12 bases in between. The length of the CDR3 is 13 residues. Germline CDR1 is SGHTA and CDR2 is FQGNSA. CDR3: CASSRTEEETQYF. DNA of the CDR3: TGTGCCAGCAGCCGGACAGAGGAGGAGACCCAGTACTTC.

J is TRBJ2-6 and V is TRBV19; no clear D gene. CDR1 and CDR2 from the germline V gene are LNHDA and SQIVND (reference sequence). Trimming left V 5 bases short and J 1 base short, with 3 bases between. There are 13 residues in the CDR3. In DNA form, the CDR3 reads TGTGCCAGTAGTGCGTCTGGGGCCAACGTCCTGACTTTC. Protein sequence: CASSASGANVLTF. Full variable domain (rest looked up from reference TRBV19 and TRBJ2-6): DGGITQSPKYLFRKEGQNVTLSCEQNLNHDAMYWYRQDPGQGLRLIYYSQIVNDFQKGDIAEGYSVSREKKESFPLTVTSAQKNPTAFYLCASSASGANVLTFGAGSRLTVL.

The gene calls are TRBV6-5 and TRBJ2-7; D unresolved. With 6 bases removed from V and 0 bases from J, the gap between germline ends came to 12 bases. Germline V gene lookup returns CDR1 MNHEY and CDR2 SVGAGI. CDR3 size: 14 residues. This chain's CDR3 is CASSTRSLSYEQYF. CDR3 sequence (DNA): TGTGCCAGCAGCACCCGGTCCCTCTCCTACGAGCAGTACTTC.

The rearrangement uses TRBV18 and TRBJ2-1, with TRBD2 matching over 9 bases. The germline V gene encodes CDR1 KGHSH and CDR2 LQKENI. CDR3 size: 15 residues. After removal of 6 bases from V and 2 bases from J, the junction contained 5 bases not matched to a gene. CDR3 residues: CASSSGGGAYNEQFF. The CDR3 DNA follows: TGTGCCAGCTCTTCTGGCGGGGGGGCCTACAATGAGCAGTTCTTC.

This chain joins TRBV6-1 and TRBJ2-7; TRBD2 is a possible D gene (7 bases). The CDR3 length is 15 residues. Germline V gene sequence: CDR1 MNHNS, CDR2 SASEGT. The V end lost 2 bases, the J end lost 7 bases, and 18 bases lay between the germline ends. The CDR3 protein is CASSERASGGGEQYF. CDR3 bases: TGTGCCAGCAGTGAAAGGGCTAGCGGAGGGGGGGAGCAGTACTTC.

The rearrangement joins TRBV12-5 to TRBJ2-3, with 11 bases aligning to TRBD2. The germline CDR1 and CDR2 sequences are LGHNT and FRNRAP. This CDR3 comprises 19 residues. V lost 0 bases, J lost 2 bases, and 10 bases stayed unmatched. The CDR3 reads CASGLVVGSGRAITDTQYF. The CDR3 nucleotides are TGTGCTAGTGGTTTGGTAGTTGGTAGCGGGAGGGCCATCACAGATACGCAGTATTTT.

The genes are TRBV10-3 and TRBJ2-1; D is undetermined. Germline CDR1 ENHRY, CDR2 SYGVKD. The CDR3 runs to 12 residues. The V gene lost 3 bases and the J gene lost 10 bases, with 10 bases spanning the gap. In DNA, the CDR3 is TGTGCCATCAGTGAAAGTTCCGAGGAGCAGTTCTTC. As protein: CAISESSEEQFF.

The chain joins TRBV6-1 to TRBJ2-2; TRBD1 aligns across 10 bases. The CDR3 contains 15 residues. Germline loops: CDR1 MNHNS, CDR2 SASEGT. V was pared by 6 bases and J by 4 bases, with 5 bases of the junction left unmatched. The CDR3, as DNA: TGTGCCAGCAGCGCCGGGACAGGGGCCACCGGGGAGCTGTTTTTT. It yields the protein CASSAGTGATGELFF.

The chain joins TRBV9 to TRBJ2-5, with 11 bases identical to TRBD2. Trimming took 4 bases from V and 2 from J; bases not matched to a gene: 13. The germline gives CDR1 SGDLS, CDR2 YYNGEE. The CDR3 runs to 18 residues. CDR3 bases: TGTGCCAGCAGCCTAGGACCTGGGACTAGCGGAGGTCAAGAGACCCAGTACTTC. Its translation is CASSLGPGTSGGQETQYF.

The rearrangement uses TRBV5-1 and TRBJ2-1; TRBD2 aligns across 7 bases. CDR1 is SGHRS and CDR2 is YFSETQ in the germline V gene. Germline trimming cut 0 bases from V and 10 bases from J; bases unmatched to any gene: 4. The CDR3 covers 13 residues. The CDR3 nucleotides are TGCGCCAGCAGCTTGGCCCCCGGGGGGGAGCAGTTCTTC. It yields the protein CASSLAPGGEQFF.

This chain uses TRBV15 with TRBJ2-7; weak D call: TRBD1 (7 bases). The CDR3 consists of 16 residues. CDR1 is LNHNV and CDR2 is YYDKDF in the germline V gene (reference sequence). Deletions cut 8 bases from V and 3 bases from J, with 23 bases between. The CDR3 protein is CATAFRHRGGSYEQYF. The CDR3 region has the DNA TGTGCCACCGCCTTTAGACACAGGGGAGGCAGCTACGAGCAGTACTTC.

J is TRBJ1-5 and V is TRBV7-2; TRBD1 aligns across 7 bases. The germline V gene encodes CDR1 SGHTA and CDR2 FQGNSA. The CDR3 totals 14 residues. The junction had 7 bases not matched to a gene; V was cut back by 5 bases and J by 6 bases. The CDR3 region has the DNA TGTGCCAGCAGCATTAGACAGGGCGCTCAGCCCCAGCATTTT. Translation: CASSIRQGAQPQHF.

This chain uses TRBV5-5 with TRBJ2-7; D not certain. The CDR3 spans 12 residues. In germline, CDR1 is SGHKS, CDR2 YYEKEE (reference sequence). V gave up 4 bases and J gave up 3 bases, with 8 bases separating them. The CDR3 here is CASSPGFYEQYF. The CDR3 DNA reads as TGTGCCAGCAGCCCAGGATTCTACGAGCAGTACTTC. Full variable domain (missing parts from reference TRBV5-5 and TRBJ2-7): DAGVTQSPTHLIKTRGQQVTLRCSPISGHKSVSWYQQVLGQGPQFIFQYYEKEERGRGNFPDRFSARQFPNYSSELNVNALLLGDSALYLCASSPGFYEQYFGPGTRLTVT.

The chain links TRBV7-9 to TRBJ2-7, with 9 bases lining up with TRBD1. This CDR3 is 14 amino acids long. V shed 2 bases and J 4 bases; nucleotides not matched to a gene: 3. From germline, CDR1 is SEHNR and CDR2 FQNEAQ (reference sequence). The CDR3, as DNA: TGTGCCAGCAGCTTAAGTGGACAGGGGTACGAGCAGTACTTC. Its translation is CASSLSGQGYEQYF.

CDR3 bases: TGTGCCAGCAGCGCCGGAGGAGCGAACACTGAAGCTTTCTTT. This translates into CASSAGGANTEAFF. The chain uses TRBV6-1 and TRBJ1-1, with no clear D. V lost 6 bases and J 1 base, leaving 12 bases between the germline ends. Germline values: CDR1 MNHNS, CDR2 SASEGT. This CDR3 has 14 residues.

V and J are TRBV29-1 and TRBJ1-2; TRBD1 matches at 7 bases. J was trimmed by 6 bases and V by 4 bases; bases with no gene match: 8. The germline gives CDR1 SQVTM, CDR2 ANQGSEA. The CDR3 runs 13 residues. The CDR3 DNA is TGCAGCGTTGCTACAGGGGAGAGGGATGGCTACACCTTC. This sequence encodes CSVATGERDGYTF. The full variable domain, with the rest looked up from reference TRBV29-1 and TRBJ1-2, is SAVISQKPSRDICQRGTSLTIQCQVDSQVTMMFWYRQQPGQSLTLIATANQGSEATYESGFVIDKFPISRPNLTFSTLTVSNMSPEDSSIYLCSVATGERDGYTFGSGTRLTVV.